Sequencing of this T cell receptor (beta chain) was carried out in a study of blood T cell repertoires in COVID-19. Study-level information: The cDNA or gDNA used as material had been derived from T cells, B-cell-depleted T cells, or PBMCs.

Here immunoSEQ multiplex PCR was the method, and the copy in TCRdb shows in-frame clones only, minus some. The sample shows a few hundred thousand clones, 70% to 85% of them seen only once. The CDR3 consists of 17 residues. The germline V gene has CDR1 SEHNR and CDR2 FQNEAQ (reference sequence). V dropped 0 bases and J dropped 1 base, with 15 bases sitting between them. This rearrangement joins TRBV7-9 to TRBJ1-1; weak D call: TRBD1 (6 bases). Sequenced material: peripheral blood. This clonotype was obtained from a woman aged 80 or over with acute or convalescent COVID-19. CDR3: CASSLASGTKENTEAFF. CDR3 DNA: TGTGCCAGCAGCTTAGCAAGTGGGACAAAGGAGAACACTGAAGCTTTCTTT.